This T cell receptor (beta chain) was documented in a study of blood T cell repertoires in COVID-19. Germline V gives CDR1 SEHNR, CDR2 FQNEAQ (reference sequence). Trimming took 6 bases from V and 4 from J; bases not matched to a gene: 6. There are 14 residues in the CDR3. This clone has a handful of counts. The method was immunoSEQ multiplex PCR; TCRdb's version includes in-frame clones alone and lacks a portion of them. The sample records fewer than 500,000 clones, 70% to 90% being singletons. Input material: peripheral blood. The source is a man aged 18-30 years with COVID-19, enrolled during active disease. The rearrangement uses TRBV7-9 and TRBJ1-5; 7 nucleotides line up with TRBD1. This CDR3 reads CASSFGQANQPQHF. The CDR3 DNA reads TGTGCCAGCAGTTTCGGACAGGCTAATCAGCCCCAGCATTTT.